Listed below are T cell receptor beta chains from one sample, sequenced in a study of identical twins. TCRdb reprocessed the 5' RACE reads via MiXCR and lists one record per CDR3 protein. The repertoire consists of approximately 500,000 distinct CDR3 sequences, with 20% to 30% occurring once and the leading ten covering roughly 2.8%. These same data were also listed under a study on T cells expressing NK-cell markers.

The specimen sequenced was CD4+ T cells sorted from blood. The receptors derive from a woman aged 18-29 years in good health. The CDR3 runs from the conserved cysteine through the conserved F or W. The D gene is left open where the match is weak. Part of the rows lack a size; the others show once, few, many or a class for expanded clones.

>TRBV20-1|few|TRBD1|TRBJ1-1
TGCAGTGCTCCGGGACAGACGGGCACTATGGCTTTCTTT
CSAPGQTGTMAFF
>TRBV24-1|.|.|TRBJ2-3
TGTGCCACCAGTGGGCAGGGAACAGATACGCAGTATTTT
CATSGQGTDTQYF
>TRBV9|.|TRBD2|TRBJ2-3
TGTGCCAGCAGCGTAGCTACCTTTGGTAGCGGGCGCACAGATACGCAGTATTTT
CASSVATFGSGRTDTQYF
>TRBV21-1|.|.|TRBJ2-7
TGTGCCAGCAGGATAGTCGGGCGGGAGAAGTACGAGCAGTACTTC
CASRIVGREKYEQYF
>TRBV3-1|.|.|TRBJ2-1
TGTGCCAGCAGCCAAGATATCTCGGCGTGGCTAGCTCCGTCCAGCTCCTACAATGAGCAGTTCTTC
CASSQDISAWLAPSSSYNEQFF
>TRBV2|many|TRBD1|TRBJ1-1
TGTGCCAGCAGGGACAGGGGCTTTTTGAACACTGAAGCTTTCTTT
CASRDRGFLNTEAFF
>TRBV19|few|.|TRBJ1-2
TGTGCCAGTAGTCCCGCCCGTGGTTATGGCTACACCTTC
CASSPARGYGYTF
>TRBV2|few|.|TRBJ1-1
TGTGCCAGCAGAGCTGACAGGAACACTGAAGCTTTCTTT
CASRADRNTEAFF
>TRBV2|.|TRBD1|TRBJ2-4
TGTGCCAGCAGTGAAAGTCAGACAGGGAACATTCAGTACTTC
CASSESQTGNIQYF
>TRBV7-9|few|.|TRBJ2-2
TGTGCCAGCATTTCGGCAGCAGCCTACACCGGGGAGCTGTTTTTT
CASISAAAYTGELFF
>TRBV18|.|TRBD1|TRBJ1-1
TGTGCCAGCTCACCCACCTCAGGGGGCACTGAAGCTTTCTTT
CASSPTSGGTEAFF
>TRBV25-1|.|TRBD1|TRBJ2-4
TGTGCCAGCAGTGGAAACACCGGGACAGGAGGGTACATTCAGTACTTC
CASSGNTGTGGYIQYF
>TRBV20-1|once|.|TRBJ2-3
TGCAGTGCTACCGGGGGTTTGGGGACAGATACGCAGTATTTT
CSATGGLGTDTQYF
>TRBV7-7|few|.|TRBJ2-2
TGTGCCAGCAGCCCTATTGGTGCGTCGAACACCGGGGAGCTGTTTTTT
CASSPIGASNTGELFF
>TRBV12-3/TRBV12-4|few|TRBD2|TRBJ2-1
TGTGCCAGCAGGGGGACTAGCGGAGAGAATGAGCAGTTCTTC
CASRGTSGENEQFF
>TRBV20-1|.|TRBD1|TRBJ2-2
TGCAGTGCTTTCAGGGGGCCCACCGGGGAGCTGTTTTTT
CSAFRGPTGELFF
>TRBV7-9|.|TRBD1|TRBJ2-7
TGTGCCAGCAGCACCCATTGGGACAGGAAATCCTACGAGCAGTACTTC
CASSTHWDRKSYEQYF
>TRBV18|few|.|TRBJ2-6
TGTGCCAGCTCCCATGACGGGTTCTCTGGGGCCAACGTCCTGACTTTC
CASSHDGFSGANVLTF
>TRBV6-5|few|.|TRBJ2-2
TGTGCCAGCAGTTACGGGGGGGCCTACACCGGGGAGCTGTTTTTT
CASSYGGAYTGELFF
>TRBV4-3|.|.|TRBJ2-7
TGCGCCAGCAGCCAAGATCCACCCTCGGGGGAGCAGTACTTC
CASSQDPPSGEQYF
>TRBV9|.|.|TRBJ1-1
TGTGCCAGCAGCCCATCGAACGGACACACTGAAGCTTTCTTT
CASSPSNGHTEAFF
>TRBV5-1|.|.|TRBJ1-6
TGCGCCAGCAGCCTTACCCCTAGTGGGGTCGCCTATAATTCACCCCTCCACTTT
CASSLTPSGVAYNSPLHF
>TRBV5-1|few|.|TRBJ1-1
TGCGCCAGCAGCTACCTCTACAGGGCCCCTGAAGCTTTCTTT
CASSYLYRAPEAFF